The 18 T cell receptor beta chains presented below share a single source sample, sequenced in a study of T cell changes during pregnancy in multiple sclerosis. The table came from immunoSEQ multiplex PCR; TCRdb's copy has only in-frame clones and leaves some out. The repertoire holds approximately 59,000 clones, under 95% seen once, with approximately 1.5% in the top ten. The sample in question was peripheral blood, obtained in the third trimester of pregnancy. The receptor set was obtained from a female donor in good health, enrolled as a control in a pregnancy study.

This clone was detected a few times. This chain connects TRBV19 to TRBJ1-1; 10 nucleotides line up with TRBD1. The length of the CDR3 is 12 residues. The trim removed 4 bases at V and 11 bases at J, leaving 4 bases unmatched. Per the germline V gene, CDR1 is LNHDA and CDR2 is SQIVND (reference sequence). The CDR3 is CASSNRQGAAFF. The CDR3, as DNA: TGTGCCAGTAGTAACCGACAGGGGGCCGCTTTCTTT.

The chain couples TRBV6-4 to TRBJ2-3; 10 nucleotides match TRBD1. V lost 5 bases to trimming and J lost 1 base; unmatched junction nucleotides: 3. The CDR3 is 15 residues long. Per germline, CDR1 MRHNA and CDR2 SNTAGT. In nucleotides, the CDR3 is TGTGCCAGCAGTATGACAGGGGGCGGCACAGATACGCAGTATTTT. Translation gives CASSMTGGGTDTQYF.

The chain has TRBV7-9 and TRBJ1-2; the D is unclear. The CDR3 consists of 15 residues. V shed 5 bases and J shed 5 bases, with 18 bases lying between them. Germline lookup yields CDR1 SEHNR and CDR2 FQNEAQ (reference sequence). CDR3 residues: CASSPYGGVEYGYTF. For the CDR3, the DNA is TGTGCCAGCAGCCCGTACGGCGGAGTGGAGTATGGCTACACCTTC.

The chain uses TRBV5-4 and TRBJ1-2, with D possibly matching TRBD1 (6 bases). V was clipped by 5 bases and J by 4 bases, with 15 bases between them. The CDR3 totals 14 residues. Germline lookup yields CDR1 SGHNT and CDR2 YYREEE (reference sequence). CDR3 sequence: CASRLGGGSYGYTF. DNA of the CDR3: TGTGCCAGCAGATTAGGGGGGGGGTCCTATGGCTACACCTTC.

The chain's CDR3 is CASSAGQGAYEQYF. The CDR3 DNA follows: TGTGCCAGCAGCGCAGGACAGGGCGCCTACGAGCAGTACTTC. This chain uses TRBV11-3 with TRBJ2-7, with TRBD1 identical over 8 bases. CDR3 length equals 14 residues. V trimming: 5 bases; J trimming: 2 bases; junction bases outside the gene matches: 5. Germline-derived CDR1 and CDR2 are SGHNT and YENEEA. Full variable domain (outside the CDR3, taken from reference TRBV11-3 and TRBJ2-7): EAGVVQSPRYKIIEKKQPVAFWCNPISGHNTLYWYLQNLGQGPELLIRYENEEAVDDSQLPKDRFSAERLKGVDSTLKIQPAELGDSAVYLCASSAGQGAYEQYFGPGTRLTVT.

Only one count was recorded for this clone. The chain carries TRBV6-5 and TRBJ1-2, with a possible D match to TRBD1 (6 bases). Trimming left V 10 bases short and J 1 base short, with 13 bases between. The germline CDR1 and CDR2 sequences are MNHEY and SVGAGI. The CDR3 covers 13 residues. CDR3 DNA: TGTGCCACCAAGCCGGACAGTAACTATGGCTACACCTTC. Protein: CATKPDSNYGYTF.

This chain connects TRBV7-2 to TRBJ2-1; 11 bases match TRBD2. The J segment lost 5 bases and the V segment lost 5 bases, leaving 8 bases of the junction unmatched. The CDR3 sequence is 16 residues long. CDR1 is SGHTA and CDR2 is FQGNSA in the germline V gene. The CDR3 DNA reads as TGTGCCAGCAGCCCACCGGGACTAGCGGCCAACAATGAGCAGTTCTTC. This translates into CASSPPGLAANNEQFF.

The chain links TRBV7-9 to TRBJ1-2; 9 bases match TRBD1. J was trimmed by 13 bases and V by 0 bases; bases with no gene match: 12. The length of the CDR3 is 15 residues. Looked up from germline, CDR1 is SEHNR and CDR2 is FQNEAQ (reference sequence). The CDR3 DNA follows: TGTGCCAGCAGCTTAGCGATGGGGGGACAGGGTTGGATCACCTTC. Translated, it gives CASSLAMGGQGWITF.

The rearrangement uses TRBV6-1 and TRBJ2-1, with D unresolved. The CDR3 totals 11 residues. Trimming pared 4 bases from V and 8 bases from J, leaving 6 bases between. The V gene's germline CDR1 is MNHNS and CDR2 SASEGT. DNA for the CDR3: TGTGCCAGCAGTGGACTTGATGAGCAGTTCTTC. Amino acid sequence: CASSGLDEQFF.

This clone was seen just once. The rearrangement links TRBV9 to TRBJ2-3, with TRBD1 as a possible D gene (5 bases). Deletions cut 2 bases from V and 4 bases from J, with 14 bases between. This CDR3 comprises 15 residues. Per the germline V gene, CDR1 is SGDLS and CDR2 is YYNGEE. CDR3 protein: CASSVKGDVADTQYF. The CDR3 DNA is TGTGCCAGCAGCGTGAAAGGGGATGTGGCAGATACGCAGTATTTT.

The chain employs TRBV7-3 and TRBJ2-4; D perhaps matches TRBD1 (6 bases). Deletions cut 4 bases from V and 9 bases from J, with 10 bases between. This CDR3 spans 12 amino acids. From germline, CDR1 is SGHTA and CDR2 FQGTGA. The CDR3 spells CASSSQGGIQYF. As DNA, the CDR3 is TGTGCCAGCAGCTCGCAAGGGGGCATTCAGTACTTC.

The chain has TRBV7-2 and TRBJ2-7; tentatively, D is TRBD1 (8 bases). V lost 2 bases and J lost 2, with 13 bases in between. The CDR3 runs to 15 residues. Germline values: CDR1 SGHTA, CDR2 FQGNSA. The chain's CDR3 is CASSLTGGLTYEQYF. CDR3 nucleotides: TGTGCCAGCAGCTTAACAGGGGGACTAACCTACGAGCAGTACTTC.

The genes are TRBV4-1 and TRBJ2-3; 10 positions match TRBD2. CDR1 and CDR2 from the germline V gene are MGHRA and YSYEKL. The CDR3 extends over 18 amino acids. V lost 1 base to trimming and J lost 2 bases; unmatched junction nucleotides: 9. The CDR3 reads CASSQAFRAGGSTDTQYF. The CDR3 DNA reads TGCGCCAGCAGCCAAGCCTTCCGAGCGGGGGGGTCCACAGATACGCAGTATTTT.

V usage is TRBV28 and J usage is TRBJ1-4; D is ambiguous. V was pared by 3 bases and J by 7 bases, with 9 bases between. The V gene's germline CDR1 is MDHEN and CDR2 SYDVKM. This CDR3 is built from 13 residues. The chain's CDR3 is CASSLEGGEKLFF. The CDR3 DNA is TGTGCCAGCAGTTTGGAGGGTGGTGAAAAACTGTTTTTT.

This clone was seen just once. The chain links TRBV28 to TRBJ2-3, with a weak D call TRBD2 (6 bases). From germline, CDR1 is MDHEN and CDR2 SYDVKM. V lost 6 bases and J lost 4, with 17 bases in between. The CDR3 length is 15 residues. The CDR3 protein is CASSPRDWRADTQYF. CDR3 DNA sequence: TGTGCCAGCAGCCCCCGGGATTGGAGGGCAGATACGCAGTATTTT.

This sequence joins TRBV19 and TRBJ2-6; D possibly corresponds to TRBD2 (7 bases). V was cut by 6 bases and J by 0 bases, with 18 bases left in between. Germline values: CDR1 LNHDA, CDR2 SQIVND (reference sequence). The CDR3 sequence is 18 residues long. CDR3 amino acids: CASRPARGGPSGANVLTF. CDR3 nucleotides: TGTGCCAGTAGACCGGCTAGGGGGGGCCCCTCTGGGGCCAACGTCCTGACTTTC.

V gene TRBV5-6 combines with J gene TRBJ2-3; 10 bases fit TRBD1. V shed 3 bases and J 3 bases; nucleotides not matched to a gene: 4. The CDR3 sequence is 15 residues long. Per germline, CDR1 SGHDT and CDR2 YYEEEE. CDR3 sequence: CASSSGTGATDTQYF. Here the CDR3 DNA reads TGTGCCAGCAGCTCCGGGACAGGGGCGACAGATACGCAGTATTTT.

The V and J genes are TRBV18 and TRBJ1-6; D unclear. The germline gives CDR1 KGHSH, CDR2 LQKENI. The CDR3 consists of 13 residues. The V end lost 3 bases, the J end lost 9 bases, and 9 bases lay between the germline ends. The CDR3 nucleotides are TGTGCCAGCTCACCGCAAAACGGTTCACCCCTCCACTTT. Translating it yields CASSPQNGSPLHF.